One sample yielded the 27 T cell receptor beta chains listed below, sequenced in a study of blood T cell repertoires in COVID-19. Some clones are missing from TCRdb's copy, which holds only in-frame ones; the method was immunoSEQ multiplex PCR. The data show under 300,000 clones, approximately 90% seen once. Material: PBMCs or T cells enriched from blood (not recorded which). These receptors came from a young man who had recovered from COVID-19.

The chain links TRBV11-2 to TRBJ2-7; D perhaps matches TRBD2 (6 bases). The CDR3 covers 14 residues. Germline CDR1 and CDR2: SGHAT and FQNNGV. V lost 5 bases to trimming and J lost 3 bases, with 14 bases between them. The CDR3: CASSRYGTFYEQYF. The DNA for the CDR3 is TGTGCCAGCAGCCGCTACGGGACTTTCTACGAGCAGTACTTC.

The chain is built from TRBV4-1 and TRBJ1-2; D gene uncertain. The ends were cut back, 1 base at V and 0 bases at J, with 9 bases in the middle. Per germline, CDR1 MGHRA and CDR2 YSYEKL. The CDR3 is 15 amino acids. As DNA, the CDR3 is TGCGCCAGCAGCCAAGCTGCGAGTCCTAACTATGGCTACACCTTC. It encodes CASSQAASPNYGYTF.

This CDR3 is CASSLAVTGTEAFF. CDR3 bases: TGTGCCAGCAGCTTAGCAGTGACAGGGACTGAAGCTTTCTTT. The rearrangement links TRBV11-2 to TRBJ1-1; 7 bases fit TRBD1. After removal of 1 base from V and 5 bases from J, the junction contained 4 bases not matched to a gene. Germline V gene lookup returns CDR1 SGHAT and CDR2 FQNNGV. The CDR3 is 14 amino acids. Drawing the rest from reference TRBV11-2 and TRBJ1-1, the complete variable domain is EAGVAQSPRYKIIEKRQSVAFWCNPISGHATLYWYQQILGQGPKLLIQFQNNGVVDDSQLPKDRFSAERLKGVDSTLKIQPAKLEDSAVYLCASSLAVTGTEAFFGQGTRLTVV.

This clone has just one count. This chain uses TRBV3-1 (or the pseudogene TRBV3-2) with TRBJ1-3, with a weak D call TRBD1 (6 bases). The CDR3 loop spans 15 amino acids. Trimming stripped 2 bases from V and 1 base from J, with 9 bases between. Germline V gene lookup returns CDR1 LGHDT and CDR2 YNNKEL (reference sequence). The CDR3 DNA reads as TGTGCCAGCAGCCAAAGTGACAGGTCTGGAAACACCATATATTTT. The encoded protein is CASSQSDRSGNTIYF.

Details on this clone: Other DNA sequences of this sample code for an identical CDR3. The V gene is TRBV9, the J gene TRBJ2-2; D is possibly TRBD1 (5 bases). The germline gives CDR1 SGDLS, CDR2 YYNGEE. The V end lost 2 bases, the J end lost 4 bases, and 9 bases lay between the germline ends. The CDR3 runs 14 residues. The CDR3 DNA is TGTGCCAGCAGCGTCCGTGGGGCCACCGGGGAGCTGTTTTTT. Its protein is CASSVRGATGELFF.

In its sample, this clone was seen a few times. V is TRBV4-2 and J is TRBJ1-4, with 7 nucleotides matching TRBD1. The CDR3 spans 16 residues. J lost 4 bases, V lost 2 bases, and 7 bases had no gene match. Germline V gene data show CDR1 as LGHNA and CDR2 as YNFKEQ. This chain's CDR3 is CASSQRRQGYNEKLFF. The CDR3 coding sequence is TGTGCCAGCAGCCAACGCCGACAGGGCTATAATGAAAAACTGTTTTTT.

The V and J genes are TRBV7-3 and TRBJ2-5; TRBD1 is a possible D gene (6 bases). CDR3 length: 15 residues. CDR1 and CDR2 from the germline V gene are SGHTA and FQGTGA. V lost 5 bases and J lost 2, with 15 bases in between. The CDR3 DNA reads TGTGCCAGCAGCCAAGGTAGGGGGATTCAAGAGACCCAGTACTTC. Translating it yields CASSQGRGIQETQYF.

The chain recombines TRBV25-1 with TRBJ1-1; D not certain. The CDR3 runs 13 residues. CDR1 and CDR2 from the germline V gene are MGHDK and SYGVNS. The ends were cut back, 3 bases at V and 1 base at J, with 6 bases in the middle. CDR3 sequence reads: CASSDTGNTEAFF. CDR3 coding DNA: TGTGCCAGCAGTGATACCGGGAACACTGAAGCTTTCTTT.

This clone was counted between two and nine times. This rearrangement joins TRBV20-1 to TRBJ2-5; D is undetermined. The CDR3 has 15 amino acids. From germline, CDR1 is DFQATT and CDR2 SNEGSKA (reference sequence). V lost 3 bases and J lost 0, with 14 bases in between. CDR3 bases: TGCAGTGCTAGTTCTGAGAATGACTACCAAGAGACCCAGTACTTC. Translating gives CSASSENDYQETQYF.

This chain joins TRBV12-3 or TRBV12-4 and TRBJ2-7; D not resolved. The V end lost 2 bases, the J end lost 7 bases, and 6 bases lay between the germline ends. This CDR3 spans 11 amino acids. The CDR3 protein is CASSLSGEQYF. The CDR3 DNA sequence: TGTGCCAGCAGTTTATCAGGAGAGCAGTACTTC.

The genes are TRBV14 and TRBJ2-1; unclear D gene. V gave up 3 bases and J gave up 4 bases, with 4 bases separating them. The CDR3 sequence is 12 residues long. The V gene's germline CDR1 is SGHDN and CDR2 FVKESK. CDR3 protein: CASSHSYNEQFF. Written as DNA, the CDR3 is TGTGCCAGCAGCCATTCATACAATGAGCAGTTCTTC.

The chain couples TRBV13 to TRBJ2-7; 10 bases align to TRBD1. This CDR3 has 14 residues. Germline V gives CDR1 PRHDT, CDR2 FYEKMQ (reference sequence). V shed 6 bases, J shed 7 bases, and the junction held 9 bases outside the gene matches. CDR3 in DNA: TGTGCCAGCAGTCCGGGGACAGGGGCCGGGGAGCAGTACTTC. Translated, it gives CASSPGTGAGEQYF.

V and J are TRBV4-1 and TRBJ2-7; D might be TRBD2 (5 bases). The CDR3 consists of 14 residues. Germline V gene lookup returns CDR1 MGHRA and CDR2 YSYEKL. The V end lost 0 bases, the J end lost 3 bases, and 9 bases lay between the germline ends. The CDR3 bases are TGCGCCAGCAGCCAAGAGAGTAGCGACTACGAGCAGTACTTC. This codes for CASSQESSDYEQYF.

The V call is TRBV19, the J call TRBJ2-2, with 7 bases identical to TRBD2. The length of the CDR3 is 14 residues. The V gene's germline CDR1 is LNHDA and CDR2 SQIVND (reference sequence). The V gene end was trimmed by 6 bases and the J gene end by 4 bases; junction bases not matched to a gene: 5. CDR3 sequence reads: CASRTLARTGELFF. The CDR3 region has the DNA TGTGCCAGTAGAACACTAGCGCGCACCGGGGAGCTGTTTTTT.

The chain combines TRBV16 with TRBJ1-3; maybe TRBD1 (6 bases). V gave up 4 bases and J gave up 0 bases, with 16 bases separating them. From germline, CDR1 is KGHSY and CDR2 FQNENV. CDR3 length: 17 amino acids. The CDR3 coding sequence is TGTGCCAGCAGCCTCGCTCCGGGACAAGGCTCTGGAAACACCATATATTTT. Its protein product is CASSLAPGQGSGNTIYF.

This chain connects TRBV7-8 to TRBJ1-5; TRBD1 aligns across 9 bases. Trimming took 1 base from V and 4 from J; bases not matched to a gene: 11. Germline V gene sequence: CDR1 SGHVS, CDR2 FQNEAQ. This CDR3 is 18 amino acids long. The CDR3 DNA is TGTGCCAGCAGCTTAGGAAGTCTAGGGACAGGGCCTAATCAGCCCCAGCATTTT. Translated: CASSLGSLGTGPNQPQHF.

V gene TRBV28 combines with J gene TRBJ1-6, with D perhaps TRBD1 (5 bases). The CDR3 spans 16 residues. The germline V gene has CDR1 MDHEN and CDR2 SYDVKM. Trimming left V 6 bases short and J 5 bases short, with 17 bases between. Here the CDR3 reads CASSAELGGDNSPLHF. CDR3 DNA sequence: TGTGCCAGCAGCGCGGAACTGGGGGGAGATAATTCACCCCTCCACTTT.

This chain connects TRBV11-3 to TRBJ1-2; the D gene is possibly TRBD1 (6 bases). V lost 5 bases and J 1 base, leaving 17 bases between the germline ends. In germline, CDR1 is SGHNT, CDR2 YENEEA. The CDR3 runs 16 residues. CDR3 nucleotide sequence: TGTGCCAGCAGCCCCGACAGGAACTTCCTTAACTATGGCTACACCTTC. Translated: CASSPDRNFLNYGYTF.

This clone was detected only once. This rearrangement joins TRBV4-1 to TRBJ1-5; D ambiguous. The CDR3 totals 13 residues. The V and J ends lost 1 base and 3 bases respectively, with 4 bases between them. The germline gives CDR1 MGHRA, CDR2 YSYEKL. CDR3 amino acids: CASSQGINQPQHF. The DNA for the CDR3 is TGCGCCAGCAGCCAAGGTATCAATCAGCCCCAGCATTTT.

This clone has a count of ten or more. The rearrangement joins TRBV12-3 or TRBV12-4 to TRBJ1-2, with 10 bases identical to TRBD1. There are 13 residues in the CDR3. The J segment lost 7 bases and the V segment lost 5 bases, leaving 4 bases of the junction unmatched. CDR3 bases: TGTGCCAGCAGTCCGAGACAGGGGGCTGGCTACACCTTC. Its translation is CASSPRQGAGYTF.

CDR3 region: CASSVPGAGEKLFF. For the CDR3, the DNA is TGTGCCAGCAGTGTCCCAGGGGCCGGGGAAAAACTGTTTTTT. The V gene is TRBV25-1, the J gene TRBJ1-4; D might be TRBD1 (6 bases). Trimming took 4 bases from V and 8 from J, leaving 14 bases between them. CDR1 and CDR2 from the germline V gene are MGHDK and SYGVNS. The CDR3 covers 14 residues.

CDR3 DNA: TGTGCCAGCAGGGATTACAGGGACACTGAAGCTTTCTTT. Translated, it gives CASRDYRDTEAFF. The V and J genes are TRBV2 and TRBJ1-1, with a weak D call TRBD1 (6 bases). Trimming stripped 6 bases from V and 3 bases from J, with 11 bases between. CDR3 size: 13 residues. The germline V gene has CDR1 SNHLY and CDR2 FYNNEI.

The chain joins TRBV13 to TRBJ2-3, with D maybe TRBD2 (6 bases). This CDR3 is built from 14 residues. The germline V and J ends were trimmed by 5 bases and 0 bases, with 9 bases remaining between them. CDR1 and CDR2 (germline): PRHDT, FYEKMQ (reference sequence). The CDR3 spells CASSAGRSTDTQYF. CDR3 DNA sequence: TGTGCCAGCAGCGCAGGGAGGAGCACAGATACGCAGTATTTT.

The chain is built from TRBV19 and TRBJ2-7; 9 bases agree with TRBD1. The CDR3 runs to 14 residues. With 6 bases clipped from V and 3 bases from J, the junction kept 6 bases outside the gene matches. Germline lookup yields CDR1 LNHDA and CDR2 SQIVND (reference sequence). The CDR3 sequence: CASREQGAGYEQYF. The CDR3 DNA is TGTGCCAGTAGGGAACAGGGGGCAGGCTACGAGCAGTACTTC. The variable domain in full, with the rest retrieved from reference TRBV19 and TRBJ2-7, is DGGITQSPKYLFRKEGQNVTLSCEQNLNHDAMYWYRQDPGQGLRLIYYSQIVNDFQKGDIAEGYSVSREKKESFPLTVTSAQKNPTAFYLCASREQGAGYEQYFGPGTRLTVT.

This clone was seen a few times. The chain combines TRBV27 with TRBJ1-1; D perhaps matches TRBD1 (6 bases). This CDR3 has 13 residues. Germline CDR1 and CDR2: MNHEY and SMNVEV (reference sequence). V was trimmed by 4 bases and J by 4 bases, leaving 10 bases between them. The CDR3 loop is CASSSRGGTEAFF. CDR3 sequence (DNA): TGTGCCAGCAGTTCCCGAGGGGGCACTGAAGCTTTCTTT.

The V call is TRBV7-9, the J call TRBJ2-2; D is uncertain. From germline, CDR1 is SEHNR and CDR2 FQNEAQ (reference sequence). This CDR3 has 13 residues. Trimming cost V 0 bases and J 6 bases, with 5 bases left between them. Here the CDR3 reads CASSLAVAGELFF. DNA of the CDR3: TGTGCCAGCAGCTTAGCAGTAGCCGGGGAGCTGTTTTTT.

The chain is built from TRBV5-5 and TRBJ2-1; D is ambiguous. There are 12 residues in the CDR3. Per the germline V gene, CDR1 is SGHKS and CDR2 is YYEKEE (reference sequence). Trimming took 4 bases from V and 7 from J, leaving 9 bases between them. The CDR3 sequence is CASSLTQNEQFF. As DNA, the CDR3 is TGTGCCAGCAGCCTGACACAGAATGAGCAGTTCTTC.